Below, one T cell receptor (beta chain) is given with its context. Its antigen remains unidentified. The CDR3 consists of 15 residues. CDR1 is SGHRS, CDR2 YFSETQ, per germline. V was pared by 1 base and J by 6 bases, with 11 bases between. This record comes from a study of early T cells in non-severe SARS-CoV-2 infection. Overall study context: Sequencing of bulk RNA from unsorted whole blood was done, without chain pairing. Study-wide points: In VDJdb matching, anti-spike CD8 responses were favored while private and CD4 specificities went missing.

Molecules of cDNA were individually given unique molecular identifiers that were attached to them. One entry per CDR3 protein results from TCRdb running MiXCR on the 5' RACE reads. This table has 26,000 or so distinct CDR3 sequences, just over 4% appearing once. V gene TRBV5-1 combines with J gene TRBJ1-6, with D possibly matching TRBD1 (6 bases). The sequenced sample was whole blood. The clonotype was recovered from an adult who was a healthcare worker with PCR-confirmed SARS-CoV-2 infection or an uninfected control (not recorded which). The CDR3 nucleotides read TGCGCCAGCAGCTTGCGACAGGATTTTAATTCACCCCTCCACTTT. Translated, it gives CASSLRQDFNSPLHF.